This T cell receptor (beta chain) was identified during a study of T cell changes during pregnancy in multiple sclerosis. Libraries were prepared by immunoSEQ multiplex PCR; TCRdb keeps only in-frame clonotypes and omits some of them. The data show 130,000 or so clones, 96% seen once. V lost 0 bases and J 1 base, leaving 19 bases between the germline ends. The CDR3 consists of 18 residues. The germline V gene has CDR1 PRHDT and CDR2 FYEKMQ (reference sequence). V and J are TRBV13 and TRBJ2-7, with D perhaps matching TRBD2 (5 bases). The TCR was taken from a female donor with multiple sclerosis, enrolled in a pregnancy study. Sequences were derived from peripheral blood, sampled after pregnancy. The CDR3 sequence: CASSLGGLRTWASYEQYF. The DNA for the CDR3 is TGTGCCAGCAGCTTAGGCGGGTTAAGGACTTGGGCTTCCTACGAGCAGTACTTC.